Presented here are 8 T cell receptor beta chains from one specimen sequenced in a study of blood T cell repertoires in COVID-19. Measured with immunoSEQ multiplex PCR; TCRdb has only the in-frame clones, and not every one. The sample yields some 300,000 clones, 65% to 90% seen once. Input material: peripheral blood. The receptors were gathered from a woman between 70 and 85 years old with COVID-19, enrolled during active disease.

The chain couples TRBV9 to TRBJ1-2, with D perhaps TRBD1 (6 bases). The length of the CDR3 is 14 residues. Looked up from germline, CDR1 is SGDLS and CDR2 is YYNGEE. The V gene lost 4 bases and the J gene lost 8 bases, with 18 bases spanning the gap. The CDR3 coding sequence is TGTGCCAGCAGCAAACAGGGAAGGCCTGAGGGCTACACCTTC. Translation: CASSKQGRPEGYTF. Full variable domain (outside the CDR3, taken from reference TRBV9 and TRBJ1-2): DSGVTQTPKHLITATGQRVTLRCSPRSGDLSVYWYQQSLDQGLQFLIQYYNGEERAKGNILERFSAQQFPDLHSELNLSSLELGDSALYFCASSKQGRPEGYTFGSGTRLTVV.

In this sample, this clone turned up once. The chain has TRBV2 and TRBJ2-1; 9 bases map to TRBD1. There are 15 residues in the CDR3. Germline assignment: CDR1 SNHLY and CDR2 FYNNEI. The trim removed 5 bases at V and 5 bases at J, leaving 7 bases unmatched. The CDR3 protein is CASSPDRGSHNEQFF. The CDR3 coding sequence is TGTGCCAGCAGTCCGGACAGGGGTTCGCACAATGAGCAGTTCTTC. Variable domain in full (rest from reference TRBV2 and TRBJ2-1): EPEVTQTPSHQVTQMGQEVILRCVPISNHLYFYWYRQILGQKVEFLVSFYNNEISEKSEIFDDQFSVERPDGSNFTLKIRSTKLEDSAMYFCASSPDRGSHNEQFFGPGTRLTVL.

Remarks on this clone: It is unclear where the CDR3 begins or ends on the DNA, so no DNA is shown, and the CDR3 is as TCRdb lists it. This chain links TRBV28 with TRBJ2-6; the table's D call, TRBD2, was not checked against the DNA. The germline gives CDR1 MDHEN, CDR2 SYDVKM. Including both end residues, the CDR3 is 15 amino acids long. The CDR3 is CASSSSGFGANVLTF.

This chain connects TRBV6-1 to TRBJ2-3; weak D call: TRBD1 (5 bases). V was cut by 3 bases and J by 6 bases, with 22 bases left in between. Germline V gene sequence: CDR1 MNHNS, CDR2 SASEGT. The CDR3 is 17 amino acids. This chain's CDR3 is CASSEEGMGHFEDTQYF. The CDR3 nucleotides are TGTGCCAGCAGTGAGGAAGGGATGGGGCACTTTGAGGATACGCAGTATTTT.

The V call is TRBV6-5, the J call TRBJ1-1; D unclear. Germline-derived CDR1 and CDR2 are MNHEY and SVGAGI. The CDR3 loop spans 12 amino acids. V was clipped by 6 bases and J by 12 bases, with 17 bases between them. The DNA for the CDR3 is TGTGCCAGCAGGCTATCGCCCGGTGTGCCTTTCTTT. This sequence encodes CASRLSPGVPFF.

By sample fraction, this clone is medium-sized. V is TRBV9 and J is TRBJ1-2; TRBD1 is a possible D gene (6 bases). Trimming left V 0 bases short and J 8 bases short, with 11 bases between. The CDR3 runs to 13 residues. Germline V gives CDR1 SGDLS, CDR2 YYNGEE. For the CDR3, the DNA is TGTGCCAGCAGCGTAGGACAGGTTTACGGCTACACCTTC. This gives the protein CASSVGQVYGYTF. The variable domain in full, completed from reference TRBV9 and TRBJ1-2, reads DSGVTQTPKHLITATGQRVTLRCSPRSGDLSVYWYQQSLDQGLQFLIQYYNGEERAKGNILERFSAQQFPDLHSELNLSSLELGDSALYFCASSVGQVYGYTFGSGTRLTVV.

This chain joins TRBV13 and TRBJ2-3; 11 positions match TRBD1. CDR3 length: 16 amino acids. Germline values: CDR1 PRHDT, CDR2 FYEKMQ (reference sequence). V was pared by 6 bases and J by 5 bases, with 10 bases of the junction left unmatched. CDR3 nucleotides: TGTGCCAGCAGTACGGTAGGACAGGGGGCAGGAGATACGCAGTATTTT. This codes for CASSTVGQGAGDTQYF.

The chain uses TRBV2 and TRBJ2-7, with D perhaps TRBD1 (8 bases). CDR1 is SNHLY, CDR2 FYNNEI, per germline. This CDR3 region has 13 residues. Trimming pared 8 bases from V and 3 bases from J, leaving 14 bases between. The CDR3 sequence: CASRTGGDYEQYF. CDR3 sequence (DNA): TGTGCCAGCCGCACAGGGGGGGACTACGAGCAGTACTTC.